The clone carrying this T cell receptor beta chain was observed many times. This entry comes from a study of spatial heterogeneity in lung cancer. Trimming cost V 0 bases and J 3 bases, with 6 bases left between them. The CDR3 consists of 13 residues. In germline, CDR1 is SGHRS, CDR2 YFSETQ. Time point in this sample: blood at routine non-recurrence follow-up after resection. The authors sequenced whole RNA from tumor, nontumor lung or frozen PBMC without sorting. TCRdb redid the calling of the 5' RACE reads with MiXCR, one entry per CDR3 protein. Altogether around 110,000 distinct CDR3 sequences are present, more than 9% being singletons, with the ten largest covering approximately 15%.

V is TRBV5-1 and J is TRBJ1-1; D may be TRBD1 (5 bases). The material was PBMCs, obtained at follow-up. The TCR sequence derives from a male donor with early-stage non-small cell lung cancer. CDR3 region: CASSLAGDTEAFF. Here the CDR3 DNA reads TGCGCCAGCAGCTTGGCGGGGGACACTGAAGCTTTCTTT.